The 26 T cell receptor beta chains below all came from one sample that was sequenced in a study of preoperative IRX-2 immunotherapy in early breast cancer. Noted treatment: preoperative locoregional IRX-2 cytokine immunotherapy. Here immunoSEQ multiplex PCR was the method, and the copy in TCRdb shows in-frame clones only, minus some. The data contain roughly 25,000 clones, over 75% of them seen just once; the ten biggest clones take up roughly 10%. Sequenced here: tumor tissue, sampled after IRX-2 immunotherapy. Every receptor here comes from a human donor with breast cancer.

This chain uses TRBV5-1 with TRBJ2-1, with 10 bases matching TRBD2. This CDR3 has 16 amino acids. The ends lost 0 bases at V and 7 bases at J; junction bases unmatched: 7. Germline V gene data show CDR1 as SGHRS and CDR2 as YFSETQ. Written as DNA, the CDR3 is TGCGCCAGCAGCTTGGTTGCAGCGGGAGGGATGAATGAGCAGTTCTTC. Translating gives CASSLVAAGGMNEQFF. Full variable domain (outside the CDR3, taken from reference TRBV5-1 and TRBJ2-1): KAGVTQTPRYLIKTRGQQVTLSCSPISGHRSVSWYQQTPGQGLQFLFEYFSETQRNKGNFPGRFSGRQFSNSRSEMNVSTLELGDSALYLCASSLVAAGGMNEQFFGPGTRLTVL.

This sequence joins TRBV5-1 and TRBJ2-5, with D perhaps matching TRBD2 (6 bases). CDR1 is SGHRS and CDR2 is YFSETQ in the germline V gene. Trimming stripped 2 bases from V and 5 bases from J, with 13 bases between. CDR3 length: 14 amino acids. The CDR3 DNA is TGCGCCAGCAGCTTTCGGGGGTCTCGGGAGACCCAGTACTTC. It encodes CASSFRGSRETQYF.

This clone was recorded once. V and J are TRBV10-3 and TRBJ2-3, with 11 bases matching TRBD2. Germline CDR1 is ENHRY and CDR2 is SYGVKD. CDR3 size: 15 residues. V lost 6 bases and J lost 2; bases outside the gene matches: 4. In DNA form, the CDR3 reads TGTGCCATCAGGGCTAGCGGGGGGAACACAGATACGCAGTATTTT. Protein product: CAIRASGGNTDTQYF.

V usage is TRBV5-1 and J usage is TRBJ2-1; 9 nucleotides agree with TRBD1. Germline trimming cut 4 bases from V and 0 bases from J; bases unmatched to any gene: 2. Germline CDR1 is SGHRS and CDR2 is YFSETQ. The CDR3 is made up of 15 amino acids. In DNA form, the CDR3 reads TGCGCCAGCAGCGAGACAGGGGGCTCCTACAATGAGCAGTTCTTC. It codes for CASSETGGSYNEQFF.

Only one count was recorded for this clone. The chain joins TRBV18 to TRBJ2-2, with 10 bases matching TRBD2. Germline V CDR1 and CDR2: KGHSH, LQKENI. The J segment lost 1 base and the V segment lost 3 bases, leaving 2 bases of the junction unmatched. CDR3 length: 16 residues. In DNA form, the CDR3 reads TGTGCCAGCTCACCCCTAGCGGGAGTGAACACCGGGGAGCTGTTTTTT. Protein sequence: CASSPLAGVNTGELFF.

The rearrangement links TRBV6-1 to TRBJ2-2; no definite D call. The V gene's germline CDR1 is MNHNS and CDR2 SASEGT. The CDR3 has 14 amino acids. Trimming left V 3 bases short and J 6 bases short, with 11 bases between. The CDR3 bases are TGTGCCAGCAGTGAGTTTAGGCGCGCCGGGGAGCTGTTTTTT. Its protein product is CASSEFRRAGELFF.

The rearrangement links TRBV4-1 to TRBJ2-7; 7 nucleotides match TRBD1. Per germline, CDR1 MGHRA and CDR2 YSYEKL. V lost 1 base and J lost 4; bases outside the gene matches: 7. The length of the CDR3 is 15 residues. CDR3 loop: CASSQVLTGIYEQYF. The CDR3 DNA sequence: TGCGCCAGCAGCCAAGTTTTGACAGGGATTTACGAGCAGTACTTC.

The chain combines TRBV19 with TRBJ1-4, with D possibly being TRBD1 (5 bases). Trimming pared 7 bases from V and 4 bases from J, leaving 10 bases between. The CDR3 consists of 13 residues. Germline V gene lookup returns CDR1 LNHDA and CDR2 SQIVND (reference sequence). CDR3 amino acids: CASKGYFNEKLFF. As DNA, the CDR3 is TGTGCCAGTAAGGGGTATTTTAATGAAAAACTGTTTTTT.

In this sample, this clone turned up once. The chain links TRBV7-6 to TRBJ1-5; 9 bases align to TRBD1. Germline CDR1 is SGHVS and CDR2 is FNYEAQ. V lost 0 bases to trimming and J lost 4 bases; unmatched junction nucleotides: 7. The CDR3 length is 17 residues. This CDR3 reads CASSLATGQGLNQPQHF. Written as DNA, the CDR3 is TGTGCCAGCAGCTTAGCGACCGGACAGGGGCTAAATCAGCCCCAGCATTTT.

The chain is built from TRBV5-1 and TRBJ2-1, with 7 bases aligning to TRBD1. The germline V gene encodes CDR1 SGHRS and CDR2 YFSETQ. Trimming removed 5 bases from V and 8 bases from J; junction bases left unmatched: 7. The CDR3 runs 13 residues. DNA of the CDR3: TGCGCCAGCAGAACCCACAGGGGCGATGAGCAGTTCTTC. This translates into CASRTHRGDEQFF.

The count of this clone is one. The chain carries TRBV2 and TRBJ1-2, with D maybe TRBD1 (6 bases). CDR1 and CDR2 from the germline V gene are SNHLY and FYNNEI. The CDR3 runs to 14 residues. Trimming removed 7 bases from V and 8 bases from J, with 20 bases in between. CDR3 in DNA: TGTGCCAGCAATCCCTCTAGGACAGTGAAGGGCTACACCTTC. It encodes CASNPSRTVKGYTF.

The CDR3 reads CASSFPGREIYF. CDR3 sequence (DNA): TGTGCCAGCAGCTTCCCGGGCAGGGAGATATATTTT. V gene TRBV7-9 combines with J gene TRBJ1-3; D is possibly TRBD1 (5 bases). CDR1 is SEHNR and CDR2 is FQNEAQ in the germline V gene (reference sequence). V was clipped by 3 bases and J by 13 bases, with 13 bases between them. The CDR3 totals 12 residues.

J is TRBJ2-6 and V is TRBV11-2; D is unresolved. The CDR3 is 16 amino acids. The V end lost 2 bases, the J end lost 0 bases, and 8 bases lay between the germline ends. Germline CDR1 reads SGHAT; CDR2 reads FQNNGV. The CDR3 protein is CASSLSEFSGANVLTF. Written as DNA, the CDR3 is TGTGCCAGCAGCTTATCAGAATTCTCTGGGGCCAACGTCCTGACTTTC.

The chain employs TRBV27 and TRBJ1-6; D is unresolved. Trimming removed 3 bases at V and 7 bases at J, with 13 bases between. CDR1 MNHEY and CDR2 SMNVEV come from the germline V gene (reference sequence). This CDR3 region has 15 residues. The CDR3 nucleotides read TGTGCCAGCAGTTTCCAGAGGGTCGGGAATTCACCCCTCCACTTT. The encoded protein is CASSFQRVGNSPLHF.

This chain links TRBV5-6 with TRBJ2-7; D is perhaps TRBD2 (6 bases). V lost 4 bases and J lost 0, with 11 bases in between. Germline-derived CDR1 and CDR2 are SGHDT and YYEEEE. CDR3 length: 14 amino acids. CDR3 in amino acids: CASSGTPLSYEQYF. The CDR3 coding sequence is TGTGCCAGCAGCGGGACTCCCCTCTCCTACGAGCAGTACTTC.

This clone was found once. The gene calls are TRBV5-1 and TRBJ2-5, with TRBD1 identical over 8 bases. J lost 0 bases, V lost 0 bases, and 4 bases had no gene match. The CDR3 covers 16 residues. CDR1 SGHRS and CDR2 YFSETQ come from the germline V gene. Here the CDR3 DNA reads TGCGCCAGCAGCTTGGGGCAGGGGGCGCACCAAGAGACCCAGTACTTC. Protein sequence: CASSLGQGAHQETQYF.

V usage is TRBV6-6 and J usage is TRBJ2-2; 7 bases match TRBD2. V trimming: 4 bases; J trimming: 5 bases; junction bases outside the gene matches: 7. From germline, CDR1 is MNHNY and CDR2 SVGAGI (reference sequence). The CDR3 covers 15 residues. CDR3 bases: TGTGCCAGCAGTTTGAAGACTAGCTGGACCGGGGAGCTGTTTTTT. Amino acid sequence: CASSLKTSWTGELFF.

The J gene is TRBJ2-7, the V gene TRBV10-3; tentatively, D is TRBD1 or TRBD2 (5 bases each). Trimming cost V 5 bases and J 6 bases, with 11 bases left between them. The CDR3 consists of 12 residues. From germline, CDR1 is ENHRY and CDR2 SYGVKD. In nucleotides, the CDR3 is TGTGCCATCAGTCTGGCAGGGAGCGAGCAGTACTTC. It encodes CAISLAGSEQYF.

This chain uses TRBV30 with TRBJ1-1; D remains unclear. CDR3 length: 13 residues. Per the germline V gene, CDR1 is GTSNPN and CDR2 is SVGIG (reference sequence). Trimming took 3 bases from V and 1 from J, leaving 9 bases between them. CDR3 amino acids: CAWSQDSNTEAFF. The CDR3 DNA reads TGTGCCTGGAGCCAAGATTCGAACACTGAAGCTTTCTTT.

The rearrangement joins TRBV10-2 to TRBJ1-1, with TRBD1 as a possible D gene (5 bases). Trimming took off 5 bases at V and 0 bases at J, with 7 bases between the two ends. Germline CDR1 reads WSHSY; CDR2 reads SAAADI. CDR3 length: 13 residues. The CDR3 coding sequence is TGCGCCAGCAGTAGACAGTTGAACACTGAAGCTTTCTTT. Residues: CASSRQLNTEAFF.

This chain's CDR3 is CASSGGIQGAGQETQYF. CDR3 nucleotide sequence: TGTGCCAGCAGCGGGGGGATTCAGGGGGCAGGTCAAGAGACCCAGTACTTC. J is TRBJ2-5 and V is TRBV9, with TRBD1 matching over 8 bases. This CDR3 is built from 17 residues. Germline trimming cut 3 bases from V and 2 bases from J; bases unmatched to any gene: 12. Germline loops: CDR1 SGDLS, CDR2 YYNGEE.

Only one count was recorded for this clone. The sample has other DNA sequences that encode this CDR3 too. The CDR3 region is CASSPGLDTQYF. DNA of the CDR3: TGTGCCAGCTCACCGGGCTTAGATACGCAGTATTTT. V is TRBV18 and J is TRBJ2-3; D unclear. The ends were cut back, 3 bases at V and 5 bases at J, with 6 bases in the middle. The CDR3 spans 12 residues. The germline CDR1 and CDR2 sequences are KGHSH and LQKENI.

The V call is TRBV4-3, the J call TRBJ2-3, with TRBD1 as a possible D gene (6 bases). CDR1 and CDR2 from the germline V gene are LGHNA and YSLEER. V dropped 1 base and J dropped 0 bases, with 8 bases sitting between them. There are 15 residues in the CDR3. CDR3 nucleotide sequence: TGCGCCAGCAGCCAAGGAGGGGGAAGCACAGATACGCAGTATTTT. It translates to CASSQGGGSTDTQYF.

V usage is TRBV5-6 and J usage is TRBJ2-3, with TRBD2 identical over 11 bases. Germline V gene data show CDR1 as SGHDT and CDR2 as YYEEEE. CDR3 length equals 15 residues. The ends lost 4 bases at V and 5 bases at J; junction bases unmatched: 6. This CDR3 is CASSSRGLAVDTQYF. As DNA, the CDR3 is TGTGCCAGCAGCAGTAGGGGACTAGCGGTAGATACGCAGTATTTT.

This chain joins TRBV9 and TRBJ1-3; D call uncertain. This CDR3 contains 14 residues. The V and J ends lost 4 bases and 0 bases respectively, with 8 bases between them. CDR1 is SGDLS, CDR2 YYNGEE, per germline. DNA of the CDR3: TGTGCCAGCAGCTTCACTCCCTCTGGAAACACCATATATTTT. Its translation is CASSFTPSGNTIYF.

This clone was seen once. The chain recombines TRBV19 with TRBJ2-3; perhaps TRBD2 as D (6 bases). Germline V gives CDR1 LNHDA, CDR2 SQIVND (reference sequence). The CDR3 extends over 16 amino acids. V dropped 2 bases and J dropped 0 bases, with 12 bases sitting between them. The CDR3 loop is CASSIRLATSTDTQYF. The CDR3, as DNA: TGTGCCAGTAGTATACGCCTAGCGACCAGCACAGATACGCAGTATTTT. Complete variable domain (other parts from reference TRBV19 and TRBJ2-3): DGGITQSPKYLFRKEGQNVTLSCEQNLNHDAMYWYRQDPGQGLRLIYYSQIVNDFQKGDIAEGYSVSREKKESFPLTVTSAQKNPTAFYLCASSIRLATSTDTQYFGPGTRLTVL.